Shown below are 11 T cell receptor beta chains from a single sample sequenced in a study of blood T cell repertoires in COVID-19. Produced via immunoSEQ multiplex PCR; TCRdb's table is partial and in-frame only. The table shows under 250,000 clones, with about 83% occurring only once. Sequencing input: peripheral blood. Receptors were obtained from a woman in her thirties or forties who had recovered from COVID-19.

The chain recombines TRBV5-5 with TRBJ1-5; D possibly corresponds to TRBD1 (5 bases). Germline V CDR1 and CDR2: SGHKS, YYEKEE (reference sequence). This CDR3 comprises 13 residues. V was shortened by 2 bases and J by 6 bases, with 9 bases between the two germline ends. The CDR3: CASSLGEAQPQHF. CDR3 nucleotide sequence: TGTGCCAGCAGCTTAGGGGAGGCTCAGCCCCAGCATTTT.

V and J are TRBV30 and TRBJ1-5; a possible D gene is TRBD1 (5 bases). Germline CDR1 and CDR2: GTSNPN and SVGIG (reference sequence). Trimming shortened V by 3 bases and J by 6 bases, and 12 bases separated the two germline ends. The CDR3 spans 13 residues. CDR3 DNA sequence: TGTGCCTGGAGCGGGGGGAGGGTTCAGCCCCAGCATTTT. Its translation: CAWSGGRVQPQHF.

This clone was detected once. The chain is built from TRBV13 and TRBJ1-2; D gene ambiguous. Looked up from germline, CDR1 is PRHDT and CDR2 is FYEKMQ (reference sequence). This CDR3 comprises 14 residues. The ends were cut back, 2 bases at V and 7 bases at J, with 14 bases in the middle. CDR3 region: CASSLTPPEVGYTF. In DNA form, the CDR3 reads TGTGCCAGCAGCTTAACACCCCCAGAAGTTGGCTACACCTTC. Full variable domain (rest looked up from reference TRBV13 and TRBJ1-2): AAGVIQSPRHLIKEKRETATLKCYPIPRHDTVYWYQQGPGQDPQFLISFYEKMQSDKGSIPDRFSAQQFSDYHSELNMSSLELGDSALYFCASSLTPPEVGYTFGSGTRLTVV.

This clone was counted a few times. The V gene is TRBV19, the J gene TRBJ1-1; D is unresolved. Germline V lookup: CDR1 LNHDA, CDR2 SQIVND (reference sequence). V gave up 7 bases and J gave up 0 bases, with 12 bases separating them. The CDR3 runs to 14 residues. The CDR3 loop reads CASNAAGLNTEAFF. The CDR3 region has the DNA TGTGCCAGTAATGCCGCGGGCTTGAACACTGAAGCTTTCTTT.

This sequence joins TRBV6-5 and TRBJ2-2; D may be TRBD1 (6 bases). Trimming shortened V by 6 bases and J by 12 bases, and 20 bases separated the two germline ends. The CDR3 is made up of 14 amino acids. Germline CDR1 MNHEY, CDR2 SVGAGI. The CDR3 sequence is CASRTGTNLMKLFF. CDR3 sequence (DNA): TGTGCCAGCAGGACCGGGACAAACTTAATGAAGCTGTTTTTT.

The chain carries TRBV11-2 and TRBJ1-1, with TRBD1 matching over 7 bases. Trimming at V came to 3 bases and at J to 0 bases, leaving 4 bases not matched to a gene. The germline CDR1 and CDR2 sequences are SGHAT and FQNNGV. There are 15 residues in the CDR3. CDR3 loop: CASSFRQGLNTEAFF. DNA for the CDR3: TGTGCCAGCAGCTTCAGACAGGGCCTGAACACTGAAGCTTTCTTT.

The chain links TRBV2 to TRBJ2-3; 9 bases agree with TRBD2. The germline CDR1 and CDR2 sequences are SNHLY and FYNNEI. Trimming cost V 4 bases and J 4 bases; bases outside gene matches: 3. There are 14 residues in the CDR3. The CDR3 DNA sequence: TGTGCCAGCAGTGTTAGGACTAGCGCAGATACGCAGTATTTT. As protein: CASSVRTSADTQYF.

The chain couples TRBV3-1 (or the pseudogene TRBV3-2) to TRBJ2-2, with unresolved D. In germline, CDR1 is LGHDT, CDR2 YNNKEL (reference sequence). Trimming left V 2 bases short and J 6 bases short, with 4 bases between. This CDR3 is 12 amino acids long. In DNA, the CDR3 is TGTGCCAGCAGCCAAATCTCCGGGGAGCTGTTTTTT. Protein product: CASSQISGELFF.

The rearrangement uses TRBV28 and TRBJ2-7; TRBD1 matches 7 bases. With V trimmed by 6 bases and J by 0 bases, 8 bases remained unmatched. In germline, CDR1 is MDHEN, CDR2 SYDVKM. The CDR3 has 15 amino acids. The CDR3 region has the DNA TGTGCCAGCAGCTCTCCGGGACAGAGCTCCTACGAGCAGTACTTC. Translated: CASSSPGQSSYEQYF.

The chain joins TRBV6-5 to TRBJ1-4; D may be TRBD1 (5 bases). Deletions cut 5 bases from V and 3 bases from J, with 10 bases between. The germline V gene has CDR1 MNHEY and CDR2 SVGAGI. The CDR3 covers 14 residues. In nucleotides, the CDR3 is TGTGCCAGCAGTCCCAGGGCGCCTAATGAAAAACTGTTTTTT. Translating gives CASSPRAPNEKLFF.

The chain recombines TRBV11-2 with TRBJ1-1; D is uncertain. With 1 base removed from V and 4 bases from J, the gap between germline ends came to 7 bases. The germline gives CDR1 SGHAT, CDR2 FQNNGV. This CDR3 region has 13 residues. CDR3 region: CASSLGSSTEAFF. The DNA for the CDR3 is TGTGCCAGCAGCTTAGGTTCGAGCACTGAAGCTTTCTTT.